The next 8 T cell receptor beta chains were all read from a single sample in a study of early T cells in non-severe SARS-CoV-2 infection. One entry per CDR3 protein results from TCRdb running MiXCR on the 5' RACE reads. The sample records 70,000 to 95,000 distinct CDR3 sequences, 13% to 15% being singletons. The source material was whole blood. Receptor source: an adult who was a healthcare worker with PCR-confirmed SARS-CoV-2 infection or an uninfected control (not recorded which).

The chain links TRBV27 to TRBJ2-3; 10 nucleotides match TRBD1. Germline lookup yields CDR1 MNHEY and CDR2 SMNVEV (reference sequence). V trimming: 4 bases; J trimming: 0 bases; junction bases outside the gene matches: 13. The CDR3 extends over 19 amino acids. Written as DNA, the CDR3 is TGTGCCAGCAGTTCCGGGACAGGGGAGTTTTGGGGGAGCACAGATACGCAGTATTTT. Translation: CASSSGTGEFWGSTDTQYF.

This clonotype was picked up a small number of times. The V gene is TRBV20-1, the J gene TRBJ1-6; D is undetermined. CDR1 and CDR2 from the germline V gene are DFQATT and SNEGSKA (reference sequence). V dropped 3 bases and J dropped 9 bases, with 18 bases sitting between them. The CDR3 consists of 15 residues. The chain's CDR3 is CSASLGLILGSPLHF. CDR3 bases: TGCAGTGCTAGTCTTGGACTAATCCTGGGTTCACCCCTCCACTTT.

This clonotype was found many times. The V and J genes are TRBV6-1 and TRBJ2-3; TRBD2 matches 9 bases. This CDR3 spans 14 amino acids. Per the germline V gene, CDR1 is MNHNS and CDR2 is SASEGT. V was clipped by 7 bases and J by 4 bases; unmatched bases: 6. The CDR3 DNA sequence: TGTGCCAGCATGGGTAGCGGGGGTTCAGATACGCAGTATTTT. Translation gives CASMGSGGSDTQYF.

The chain combines TRBV2 with TRBJ2-6; maybe TRBD1 (6 bases). The ends were cut back, 6 bases at V and 0 bases at J, with 15 bases in the middle. The V gene's germline CDR1 is SNHLY and CDR2 FYNNEI. The CDR3 consists of 17 residues. In nucleotides, the CDR3 is TGTGCCAGCAGCTGGATGGGACAAACCTCTGGGGCCAACGTCCTGACTTTC. This gives the protein CASSWMGQTSGANVLTF. Combining the CDR3 with reference TRBV2 and TRBJ2-6 gives the whole variable domain EPEVTQTPSHQVTQMGQEVILRCVPISNHLYFYWYRQILGQKVEFLVSFYNNEISEKSEIFDDQFSVERPDGSNFTLKIRSTKLEDSAMYFCASSWMGQTSGANVLTFGAGSRLTVL.

The CDR3 DNA follows: TGCAGCGTTGGTCGGGGGGGAAACACTGAAGCTTTCTTT. As protein: CSVGRGGNTEAFF. This sequence joins TRBV29-1 and TRBJ1-1; D may be TRBD1 (5 bases). CDR1 and CDR2 from the germline V gene are SQVTM and ANQGSEA. Trimming shortened V by 4 bases and J by 2 bases, and 11 bases separated the two germline ends. The CDR3 consists of 13 residues.

The chain carries TRBV3-1 and TRBJ1-2, with 7 bases fitting TRBD1. CDR1 and CDR2 (germline): LGHDT, YNNKEL (reference sequence). Trimming at V came to 1 base and at J to 4 bases, leaving 0 bases not matched to a gene. The CDR3 runs 13 residues. The CDR3 loop reads CASSQAGGYGYTF. Here the CDR3 DNA reads TGTGCCAGCAGCCAAGCAGGGGGCTATGGCTACACCTTC.

This chain connects TRBV29-1 to TRBJ2-1; a weak D match, TRBD2 (6 bases). V was shortened by 1 base and J by 6 bases, with 25 bases between the two germline ends. The length of the CDR3 is 18 residues. CDR1 SQVTM and CDR2 ANQGSEA come from the germline V gene. For the CDR3, the DNA is TGCAGCGTTGAAGGGAGGGTCCAGGGATACACTACTGGCAATGAGCAGTTCTTC. Its protein is CSVEGRVQGYTTGNEQFF.

J is TRBJ2-3 and V is TRBV6-2 or TRBV6-3; tentatively, D is TRBD2 (6 bases). The germline CDR1 and CDR2 sequences are MNHEY and SVGEGT. The CDR3 length is 17 residues. V lost 2 bases, J lost 2 bases, and 17 bases lay in between. CDR3 in DNA: TGTGCCAGCAGTTACCTCGTGGAGCGGGCCCACACAGATACGCAGTATTTT. Its protein is CASSYLVERAHTDTQYF.